Detailed here is one T cell receptor beta chain. Its target is unknown. CTLA-4 blockade using ipilimumab, together with focal radiation, was received by patients with chemo-refractory metastatic non-small-cell lung cancer. These data belong to a study of radiotherapy plus CTLA-4 blockade in lung cancer. As for the study in general: Patients showed objective responses in under 20% of cases and disease control in roughly 31%.

The length of the CDR3 is 14 residues. Germline lookup yields CDR1 SGHVS and CDR2 FQNEAQ. The V and J ends lost 7 bases and 1 base, in that order; junction bases with no gene match: 6. Findings and caveats of the study: TCR clones of tumor origin grew in blood after radiotherapy plus ipilimumab. Reports state that early shifts in blood T cell clones, with interferon-beta, best predicted response.

TCRdb keeps only in-frame clones here, not all; method: immunoSEQ multiplex PCR. The sample lists 50,000 or so clones, under 85% occurring once. The J gene is TRBJ2-7, the V gene TRBV7-8; the match to TRBD1 covers 8 bases. The source of this sequence is a human donor with non-small cell lung cancer who had a partial response to radiotherapy plus ipilimumab. Sequencing used peripheral blood, obtained from a patient treated with radiotherapy plus ipilimumab. CDR3: CASTRDRISYEQYF. Written as DNA, the CDR3 is TGTGCCAGCACCCGGGACAGGATTTCCTACGAGCAGTACTTC. Full variable domain (outside the CDR3, taken from reference TRBV7-8 and TRBJ2-7): GAGVSQSPRYKVAKRGQDVALRCDPISGHVSLFWYQQALGQGPEFLTYFQNEAQLDKSGLPSDRFFAERPEGSVSTLKIQRTQQEDSAVYLCASTRDRISYEQYFGPGTRLTVT.